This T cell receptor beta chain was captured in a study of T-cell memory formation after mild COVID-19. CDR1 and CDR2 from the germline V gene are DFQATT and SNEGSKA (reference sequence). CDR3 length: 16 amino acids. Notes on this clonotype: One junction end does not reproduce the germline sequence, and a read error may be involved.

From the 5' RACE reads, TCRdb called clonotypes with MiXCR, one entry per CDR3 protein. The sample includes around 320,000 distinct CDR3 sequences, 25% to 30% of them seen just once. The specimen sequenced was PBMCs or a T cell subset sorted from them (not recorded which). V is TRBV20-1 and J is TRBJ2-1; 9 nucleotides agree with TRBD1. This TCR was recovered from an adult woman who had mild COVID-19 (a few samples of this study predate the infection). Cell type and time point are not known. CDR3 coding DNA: TGCAGTGCTAGAGAGGTCACAGGGGGCTCCTACAATGAGAAGTTCTTC. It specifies CSAREVTGGSYNEKFF.